These T cell receptor beta chains were read from a single sample in a study of beta chain features in type 1 diabetes. Using immunoSEQ multiplex PCR, the repertoire was profiled, and TCRdb retains in-frame clones only, with some absent. The table includes just under 150,000 clones, 10% to 15% detected once. Sequences were obtained from central memory CD4+ T cells from blood. Every receptor here comes from a man aged 18 to 30 with type 1 diabetes. The CDR3 runs from the conserved cysteine through the conserved F or W. The D gene is left open where the match is weak. Some rows have no size entry. The others give once, few or many, or a class for an expanded clone.

J: TRBJ2-5
V: TRBV20-1
D: -
size: few
CDR3: CSASDETQYF
DNA: TGCAGTGCTAGTGACGAGACCCAGTACTTC

J: TRBJ2-3
V: TRBV28
D: TRBD1
size: -
CDR3: CASSSETGGRTDTQYF
DNA: TGTGCCAGCAGTTCCGAGACAGGGGGTCGCACAGATACGCAGTATTTT

J: TRBJ2-3
V: TRBV7-8
D: -
size: -
CDR3: CASEGWAGLTSTDTQYF
DNA: TGTGCCAGCGAGGGGTGGGCGGGACTGACGAGCACAGATACGCAGTATTTT

J: TRBJ2-3
V: TRBV5-4
D: TRBD2
size: few
CDR3: CASSLDGGSTDTQYF
DNA: TGTGCCAGCAGCTTGGACGGGGGGAGCACAGATACGCAGTATTTT

J: TRBJ2-1
V: TRBV29-1
D: TRBD2
size: few
CDR3: CSVVFHTSGLSRGEQFF
DNA: TGCAGCGTTGTCTTTCATACTAGCGGGCTTTCTCGGGGAGAGCAGTTCTTC

J: TRBJ2-5
V: TRBV16
D: -
size: few
CDR3: CASSQGGVETQYF
DNA: TGTGCCAGCAGCCAAGGTGGGGTGGAGACCCAGTACTTC

J: TRBJ2-1
V: TRBV28
D: TRBD1
size: -
CDR3: CASRPDRGSYNEQFF
DNA: TGTGCCAGCAGACCGGACAGGGGATCCTACAATGAGCAGTTCTTC

J: TRBJ1-2
V: TRBV6-5
D: -
size: few
CDR3: CASSYSSYNYGYTF
DNA: TGTGCCAGCAGTTACTCGAGCTATAACTATGGCTACACCTTC

J: TRBJ2-1
V: TRBV28
D: TRBD1
size: many
CDR3: CASSLSTGHYNEQFF
DNA: TGTGCCAGCAGTTTATCGACAGGGCACTACAATGAGCAGTTCTTC

J: TRBJ2-1
V: TRBV9
D: -
size: many
CDR3: CASSVAAYNEQFF
DNA: TGTGCCAGCAGCGTAGCGGCTTACAATGAGCAGTTCTTC

J: TRBJ2-7
V: TRBV30
D: -
size: -
CDR3: CAWSQEIKQYF
DNA: TGTGCCTGGAGTCAAGAAATCAAGCAGTACTTC

J: TRBJ2-4
V: TRBV6-1
D: TRBD1
size: -
CDR3: CASSRTQGDIQYF
DNA: TGTGCCAGCAGTAGAACCCAGGGGGACATTCAGTACTTC

J: TRBJ2-3
V: TRBV28
D: -
size: -
CDR3: CASGTINTQYF
DNA: TGTGCCAGCGGGACCATTAATACGCAGTATTTT

J: TRBJ2-1
V: TRBV9
D: TRBD2
size: -
CDR3: CASSPGLAGGHYNEQFF
DNA: TGTGCCAGCAGCCCCGGACTAGCGGGGGGGCACTACAATGAGCAGTTCTTC

J: TRBJ2-6
V: TRBV19
D: -
size: few
CDR3: CASSMGSGLPGANVLTF
DNA: TGTGCCAGTAGTATGGGGTCAGGGCTCCCCGGGGCCAACGTCCTGACTTTC

J: TRBJ1-3
V: TRBV30
D: -
size: -
CDR3: CAWGASSGNTIYF
DNA: TGTGCCTGGGGGGCATCCTCTGGAAACACCATATATTTT

J: TRBJ1-1
V: TRBV7-3
D: -
size: -
CDR3: CASSLTVKGPAEAFF
DNA: TGTGCCAGCAGCTTAACGGTGAAGGGGCCGGCTGAAGCTTTCTTT

J: TRBJ2-5
V: TRBV5-4
D: -
size: few
CDR3: CASSSSEETQYF
DNA: TGTGCCAGCAGCTCATCTGAAGAGACCCAGTACTTC

J: TRBJ1-4
V: TRBV4-2
D: -
size: few
CDR3: CASSQDAGRGDEKLFF
DNA: TGTGCCAGCAGCCAAGATGCGGGCAGGGGAGATGAAAAACTGTTTTTT

J: TRBJ1-4
V: TRBV30
D: -
size: few
CDR3: CAWSAIRGSGEKLFF
DNA: TGTGCCTGGAGCGCGATAAGGGGTTCTGGTGAAAAACTGTTTTTT

J: TRBJ2-7
V: TRBV2
D: -
size: few
CDR3: CASRERQGGEQYF
DNA: TGTGCCAGCAGAGAGAGACAGGGAGGGGAGCAGTACTTC

J: TRBJ2-3
V: TRBV29-1
D: -
size: few
CDR3: CSVGRGINTQYF
DNA: TGCAGCGTTGGCAGGGGTATAAATACGCAGTATTTT

J: TRBJ1-2
V: TRBV7-9
D: TRBD1
size: -
CDR3: CASSSQGQGGYGYTF
DNA: TGTGCCAGCAGCTCCCAAGGACAGGGCGGCTATGGCTACACCTTC

J: TRBJ2-5
V: TRBV19
D: TRBD1
size: -
CDR3: CASSTDRATRETQYF
DNA: TGTGCCAGTAGTACCGACAGGGCTACTAGGGAGACCCAGTACTTC

J: TRBJ1-2
V: TRBV18
D: -
size: few
CDR3: CASSPQGSNYGYTF
DNA: TGTGCCAGCTCACCTCAGGGGAGTAACTATGGCTACACCTTC

J: TRBJ1-4
V: TRBV30
D: -
size: few
CDR3: CAWSPDSSNEKLFF
DNA: TGTGCCTGGAGCCCGGACAGTTCCAATGAAAAACTGTTTTTT

J: TRBJ1-4
V: TRBV18
D: -
size: -
CDR3: CASSPRREENEKLFF
DNA: TGTGCCAGCTCACCACGGAGGGAAGAAAATGAAAAACTGTTTTTT

J: TRBJ2-3
V: TRBV20-1
D: -
size: few
CDR3: CSAGNSDTQYF
DNA: TGCAGCGCGGGGAATTCAGATACGCAGTATTTT

J: TRBJ1-2
V: TRBV7-2
D: -
size: -
CDR3: CASSTWGGANYGYTF
DNA: TGTGCCAGCAGCACCTGGGGGGGTGCTAACTATGGCTACACCTTC

J: TRBJ1-6
V: TRBV30
D: -
size: -
CDR3: CAWRSFSGSPLHF
DNA: TGTGCCTGGAGAAGCTTTAGTGGGTCACCCCTCCACTTT

J: TRBJ2-3
V: TRBV29-1
D: -
size: -
CDR3: CSVEGLEKADTQYF
DNA: TGCAGCGTTGAAGGACTAGAGAAGGCAGATACGCAGTATTTT

J: TRBJ2-3
V: TRBV7-3
D: -
size: -
CDR3: CASSSLGHSTDTQYF
DNA: TGTGCCAGCAGCTCTCTAGGACATAGCACAGATACGCAGTATTTT

J: TRBJ2-3
V: TRBV10-3
D: -
size: many
CDR3: CAIAAGGESDTQYF
DNA: TGTGCCATCGCCGCGGGCGGAGAGTCGGATACGCAGTATTTT